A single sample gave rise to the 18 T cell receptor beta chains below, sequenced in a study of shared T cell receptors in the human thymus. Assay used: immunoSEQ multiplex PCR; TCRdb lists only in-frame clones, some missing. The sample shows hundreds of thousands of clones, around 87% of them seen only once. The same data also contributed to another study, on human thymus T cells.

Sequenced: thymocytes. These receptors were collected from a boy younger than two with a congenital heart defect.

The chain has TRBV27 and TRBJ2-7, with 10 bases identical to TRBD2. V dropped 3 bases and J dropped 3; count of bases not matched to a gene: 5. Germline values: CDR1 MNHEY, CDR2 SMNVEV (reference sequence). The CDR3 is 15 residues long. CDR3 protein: CASSLTSGPIYEQYF. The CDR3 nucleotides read TGTGCCAGCAGTTTGACTAGCGGGCCGATCTACGAGCAGTACTTC.

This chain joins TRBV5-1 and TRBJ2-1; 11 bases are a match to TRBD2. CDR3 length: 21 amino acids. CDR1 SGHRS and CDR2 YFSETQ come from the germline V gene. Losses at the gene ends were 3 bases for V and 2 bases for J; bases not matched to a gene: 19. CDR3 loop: CASSSILTSGNYADAYNEQFF. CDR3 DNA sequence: TGCGCCAGCAGCTCCATCCTGACTAGCGGGAATTACGCGGACGCCTACAATGAGCAGTTCTTC.

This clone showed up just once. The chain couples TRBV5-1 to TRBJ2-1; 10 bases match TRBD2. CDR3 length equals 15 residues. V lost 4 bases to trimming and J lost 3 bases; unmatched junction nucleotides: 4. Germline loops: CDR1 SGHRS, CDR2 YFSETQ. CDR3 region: CASSHSGGFYNEQFF. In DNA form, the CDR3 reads TGCGCCAGCAGCCATAGCGGGGGGTTCTACAATGAGCAGTTCTTC.

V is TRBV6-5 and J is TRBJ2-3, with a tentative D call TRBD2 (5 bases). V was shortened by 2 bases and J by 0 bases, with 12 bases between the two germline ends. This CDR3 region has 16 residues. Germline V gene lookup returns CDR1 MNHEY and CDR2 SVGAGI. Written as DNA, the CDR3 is TGTGCCAGCAGTTACCTCGGACTGGAGAGCACAGATACGCAGTATTTT. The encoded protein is CASSYLGLESTDTQYF.

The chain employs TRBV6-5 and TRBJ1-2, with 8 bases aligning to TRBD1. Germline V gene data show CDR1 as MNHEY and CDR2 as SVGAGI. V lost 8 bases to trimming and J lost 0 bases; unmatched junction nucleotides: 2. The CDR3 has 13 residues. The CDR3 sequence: CASRDRSNYGYTF. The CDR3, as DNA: TGTGCCAGCCGGGACAGGTCTAACTATGGCTACACCTTC.

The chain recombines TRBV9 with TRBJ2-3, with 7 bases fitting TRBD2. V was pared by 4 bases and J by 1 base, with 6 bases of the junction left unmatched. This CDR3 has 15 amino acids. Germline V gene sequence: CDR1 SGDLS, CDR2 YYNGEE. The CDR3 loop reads CASSTQREGTDTQYF. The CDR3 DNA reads TGTGCCAGCAGCACACAGCGGGAAGGCACAGATACGCAGTATTTT.

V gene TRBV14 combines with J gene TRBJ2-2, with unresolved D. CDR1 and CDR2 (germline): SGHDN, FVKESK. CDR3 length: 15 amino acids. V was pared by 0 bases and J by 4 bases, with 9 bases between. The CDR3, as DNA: TGTGCCAGCAGCCAAGAAACAACGGGCACCGGGGAGCTGTTTTTT. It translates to CASSQETTGTGELFF.

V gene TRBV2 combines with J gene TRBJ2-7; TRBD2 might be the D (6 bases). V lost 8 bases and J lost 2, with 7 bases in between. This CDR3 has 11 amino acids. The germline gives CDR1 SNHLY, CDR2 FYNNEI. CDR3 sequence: CASRGTYEQYF. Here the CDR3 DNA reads TGTGCCAGCCGCGGGACCTACGAGCAGTACTTC.

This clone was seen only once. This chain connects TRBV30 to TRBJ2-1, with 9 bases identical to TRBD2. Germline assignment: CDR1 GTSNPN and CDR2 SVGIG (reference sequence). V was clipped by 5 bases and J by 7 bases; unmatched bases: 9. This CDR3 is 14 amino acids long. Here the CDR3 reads CAWERTREGNEQFF. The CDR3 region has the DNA TGTGCCTGGGAGCGAACGCGGGAGGGAAATGAGCAGTTCTTC.

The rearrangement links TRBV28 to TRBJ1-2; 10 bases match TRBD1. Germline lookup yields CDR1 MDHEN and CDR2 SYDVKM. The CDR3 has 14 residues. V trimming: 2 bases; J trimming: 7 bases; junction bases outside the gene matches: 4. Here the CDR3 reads CASSLRDRGFGYTF. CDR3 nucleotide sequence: TGTGCCAGCAGTTTAAGGGACAGGGGTTTTGGCTACACCTTC.

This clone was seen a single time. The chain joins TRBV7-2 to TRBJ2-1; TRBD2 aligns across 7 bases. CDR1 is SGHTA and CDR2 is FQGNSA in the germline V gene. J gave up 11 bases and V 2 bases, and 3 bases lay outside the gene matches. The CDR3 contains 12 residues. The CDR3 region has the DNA TGTGCCAGCAGCTTAACCGGGACTAAGCAGTTCTTC. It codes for CASSLTGTKQFF.

The CDR3 DNA follows: TGTGCCAGCAGTGTTGTGGGGCTGCCCTACGAGCAGTACTTC. Amino acids: CASSVVGLPYEQYF. The chain combines TRBV6-1 with TRBJ2-7; the D gene is possibly TRBD1 (5 bases). With 4 bases removed from V and 2 bases from J, the gap between germline ends came to 12 bases. This CDR3 is 14 amino acids long. Germline CDR1 is MNHNS and CDR2 is SASEGT.

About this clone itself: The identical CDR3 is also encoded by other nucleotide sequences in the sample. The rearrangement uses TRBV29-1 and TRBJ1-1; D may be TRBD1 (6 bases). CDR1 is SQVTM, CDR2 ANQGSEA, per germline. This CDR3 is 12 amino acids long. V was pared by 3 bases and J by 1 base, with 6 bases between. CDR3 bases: TGCAGCGTTGACAGGGGGAACACTGAAGCTTTCTTT. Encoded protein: CSVDRGNTEAFF. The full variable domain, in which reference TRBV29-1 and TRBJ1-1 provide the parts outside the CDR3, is SAVISQKPSRDICQRGTSLTIQCQVDSQVTMMFWYRQQPGQSLTLIATANQGSEATYESGFVIDKFPISRPNLTFSTLTVSNMSPEDSSIYLCSVDRGNTEAFFGQGTRLTVV.

CDR3 loop: CASSPTFDSNNSPLHF. The CDR3 coding sequence is TGTGCCAGCAGCCCTACCTTTGACAGCAATAATTCACCCCTCCACTTT. This chain links TRBV9 with TRBJ1-6; TRBD1 might be the D (5 bases). Deletions cut 4 bases from V and 5 bases from J, with 16 bases between. In germline, CDR1 is SGDLS, CDR2 YYNGEE. The CDR3 consists of 16 residues.

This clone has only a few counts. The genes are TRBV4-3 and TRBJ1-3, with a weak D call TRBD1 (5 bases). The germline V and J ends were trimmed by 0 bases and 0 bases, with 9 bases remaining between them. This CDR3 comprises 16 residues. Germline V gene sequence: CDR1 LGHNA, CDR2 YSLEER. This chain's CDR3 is CASSQEDTDSGNTIYF. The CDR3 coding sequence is TGCGCCAGCAGCCAAGAGGACACCGACTCTGGAAACACCATATATTTT.

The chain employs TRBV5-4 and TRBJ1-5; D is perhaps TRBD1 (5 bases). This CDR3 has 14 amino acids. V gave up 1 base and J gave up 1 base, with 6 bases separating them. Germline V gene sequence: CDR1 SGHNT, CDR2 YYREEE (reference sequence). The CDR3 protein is CASSLTGSNQPQHF. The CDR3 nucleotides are TGTGCCAGCAGCTTGACAGGAAGCAATCAGCCCCAGCATTTT.

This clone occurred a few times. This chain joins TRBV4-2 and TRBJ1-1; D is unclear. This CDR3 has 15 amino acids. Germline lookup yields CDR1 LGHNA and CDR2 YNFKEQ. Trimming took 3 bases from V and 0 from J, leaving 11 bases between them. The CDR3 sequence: CASSHVCGLNTEAFF. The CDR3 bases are TGTGCCAGCAGCCATGTATGCGGGCTGAACACTGAAGCTTTCTTT.

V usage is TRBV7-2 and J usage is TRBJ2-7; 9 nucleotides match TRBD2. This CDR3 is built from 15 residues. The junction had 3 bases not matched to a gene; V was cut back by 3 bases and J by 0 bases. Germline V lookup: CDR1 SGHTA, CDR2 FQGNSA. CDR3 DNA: TGTGCCAGCAGCTTTAGCGGGGGTTACTCCTACGAGCAGTACTTC. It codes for CASSFSGGYSYEQYF.